This TCR beta chain was found in a study of cytomegalovirus exposure and HLA in healthy donors. The PCR contained 60 Vbeta and 13 Jbeta primers. Assay: immunoSEQ multiplex PCR; the TCRdb copy retains only in-frame clones and omits some. The data contain about 200,000 clones, roughly 80% of them singletons. This CDR3 has 16 residues. Trimming cost V 5 bases and J 1 base; bases outside gene matches: 9. Germline V CDR1 and CDR2: SGHRS, YFSETQ. The specimen sequenced was PBMCs. The clonotype originates from a man aged 30 to 39 in good health and CMV-seronegative. The V and J genes are TRBV5-1 and TRBJ2-3; TRBD2 aligns across 8 bases. For the CDR3, the DNA is TGCGCCAGCAGGCCTGGACTAGCAACAGGCACAGATACGCAGTATTTT. This sequence encodes CASRPGLATGTDTQYF.